This TCR beta chain comes out of a study of naive and memory T cell subsets. CDR1 and CDR2 (germline): DFQATT, SNEGSKA (reference sequence). With 5 bases removed from V and 0 bases from J, the gap between germline ends came to 11 bases. The CDR3 loop spans 14 amino acids. There are a few counts of this clonotype. Amplification of ligated cDNA took four PCR rounds with SP2 and nested alpha and beta constant primers. MiXCR was run by TCRdb on the 5' RACE reads, yielding one entry per CDR3 protein. The top ten hold more than 9.5% of the sample, which has roughly 56,000 distinct CDR3 sequences, 7.2% seen once. An oligonucleotide containing a UMI was ligated to the 3' end of TCR cDNA. RNA was extracted from less than 3 ml of whole blood of healthy adults.

This chain joins TRBV20-1 and TRBJ1-5; D perhaps matches TRBD1 (5 bases). The source is a male donor in good health. CDR3 sequence (DNA): TGCAGTGCTGTTGGGGGAGATAGCAATCAGCCCCAGCATTTT. Translation gives CSAVGGDSNQPQHF.